This entry is about one TCR beta chain. The antigen remains undetermined. Clones were sequenced by immunoSEQ multiplex PCR, and TCRdb holds only the in-frame ones, with some missing. The sample contains around 25,000 clones, more than 80% of which appear only once. Trimming removed 0 bases from V and 9 bases from J, with 15 bases in between. Germline CDR1 reads LGHNA; CDR2 reads YNFKEQ. The CDR3 is 15 amino acids. This specimen comes from a study of lymphopenia after photon versus proton radiotherapy. Findings and caveats of the study: Oligoclonal CD8+ Temra expansion after nadir drove photon patients' diversity drop. Photon-treated patients lost naive T cells and TCR diversity; proton-treated stayed stable. Post-nadir TCR diversity decline inversely tracked overall survival among those who died. Better survival with proton therapy was suggested as possible, not demonstrated.

This sequence was found in a man in his forties with gastric cancer. The rearrangement links TRBV4-2 to TRBJ2-1, with D tentatively TRBD1 or TRBD2 (5 bases each). Sequencing was performed on peripheral blood, taken from a patient treated with photon-based radiotherapy. The CDR3 DNA follows: TGTGCCAGCAGCCAAGAAATAGCGAGTAGGGGTGAGCAGTTCTTC. This sequence encodes CASSQEIASRGEQFF.